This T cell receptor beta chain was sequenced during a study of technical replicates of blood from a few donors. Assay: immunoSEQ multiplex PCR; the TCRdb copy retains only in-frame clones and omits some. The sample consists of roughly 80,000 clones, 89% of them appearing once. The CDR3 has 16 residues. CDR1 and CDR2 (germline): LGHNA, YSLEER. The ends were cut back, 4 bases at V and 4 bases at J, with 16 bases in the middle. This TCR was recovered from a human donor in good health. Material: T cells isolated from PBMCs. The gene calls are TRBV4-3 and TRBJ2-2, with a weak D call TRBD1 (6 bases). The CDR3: CASSPSGEGVTGELFF. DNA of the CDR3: TGCGCCAGCAGCCCTTCAGGAGAGGGGGTCACCGGGGAGCTGTTTTTT.